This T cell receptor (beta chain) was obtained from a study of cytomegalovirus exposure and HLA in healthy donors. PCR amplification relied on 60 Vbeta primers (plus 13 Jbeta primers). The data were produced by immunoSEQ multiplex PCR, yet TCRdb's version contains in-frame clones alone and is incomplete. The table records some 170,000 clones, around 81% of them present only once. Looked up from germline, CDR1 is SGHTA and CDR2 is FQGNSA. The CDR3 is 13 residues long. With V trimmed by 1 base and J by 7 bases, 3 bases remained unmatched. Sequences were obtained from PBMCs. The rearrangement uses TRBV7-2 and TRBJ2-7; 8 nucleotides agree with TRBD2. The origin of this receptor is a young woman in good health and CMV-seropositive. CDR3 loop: CASSLVSSGEQYF. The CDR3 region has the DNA TGTGCCAGCAGCTTAGTATCTAGCGGGGAGCAGTACTTC.